These T cell receptor beta chains were read from a single sample in a study of shared clonotypes between healthy human individuals. Only in-frame clones appear in the TCRdb table, and some are missing; sequencing was by immunoSEQ multiplex PCR. The sample gives around 2,000,000 clones, about 95% of which show up once; under 0.15% is in the top ten. Sequenced material: naive CD4+ T cells sorted from blood. These receptors originate from a man younger than 30 in good health. Both conserved end residues are part of each CDR3. The D gene is left open where the match is weak. Size is omitted from some rows. Given values are once, few, many or a class for expanded clones.

clone_size j_call v_call d_call cdr3_nt cdr3_aa
. TRBJ1-5 TRBV30 . TGTGCCTGGAGTTTGCCAGGGAATCAGCCCCAGCATTTT CAWSLPGNQPQHF
. TRBJ1-4 TRBV28 TRBD1 TGTGCCAGCAGTGGCCCCGCCCGGGACAGGAATGAAAAACTGTTTTTT CASSGPARDRNEKLFF
. TRBJ2-4 TRBV7-2 TRBD1 TGTGCCAGCAGCTTAGTTTCGACAGGGAACATTCAGTACTTC CASSLVSTGNIQYF
. TRBJ1-6 TRBV15 . TGTGCCACCAGCAGAGATCCAGGGTATAATTCACCCCTCCACTTT CATSRDPGYNSPLHF
. TRBJ1-2 TRBV18 . TGTGCCAGCTCACCACCTTACAGGGAGGGCTACACCTTC CASSPPYREGYTF
. TRBJ1-1 TRBV7-9 . TGTGCCAGCAGCCTCCTTCGGGGGGGATGGAACACTGAAGCTTTCTTT CASSLLRGGWNTEAFF
. TRBJ2-1 TRBV2 TRBD2 TGTGCCAGCAGTGATGGGTTTGCCGGGGCTAGCGGACCCATAAATGAGCAGTTCTTC CASSDGFAGASGPINEQFF
. TRBJ2-7 TRBV6-5 . TGTGCCAGCCACCCTGGCCGTCCCTACGAGCAGTACTTC CASHPGRPYEQYF
. TRBJ2-5 TRBV11-2 . TGTGCCAGCAGCTACGGAGCCCAAGAGACCCAGTACTTC CASSYGAQETQYF
. TRBJ2-7 TRBV30 . TGTGCCTGGACTAGACAACGCTACGAGCAGTACTTC CAWTRQRYEQYF
. TRBJ2-4 TRBV5-4 . TGTGCCAGCAGCCCCAAGGGGATGGCCAAAAACATTCAGTACTTC CASSPKGMAKNIQYF
. TRBJ1-1 TRBV7-9 . TGTGCCAGCAGGGCCGGGACTGGGAACACTGAAGCTTTCTTT CASRAGTGNTEAFF
. TRBJ2-7 TRBV5-1 . TGCGCCAGCAGCACGACCGACAGTATCTCCTACGAGCAGTACTTC CASSTTDSISYEQYF
once TRBJ1-5 TRBV30 . TGTACCTGGTCGAGACAGCCTAATCAGCCCCAGCATTTT CTWSRQPNQPQHF
. TRBJ2-3 TRBV7-2 . TGTGCCAGCAGCTTAGCAGGGACCTGGAGAGATACGCAGTATTTT CASSLAGTWRDTQYF
. TRBJ2-7 TRBV9 . TGTGCCAGCAGCCCGAGCGCTAGCTCCTACGAGCAGTACTTC CASSPSASSYEQYF
. TRBJ2-1 TRBV29-1 TRBD1 TGCAGCGTTGAGGGACAGTACAATGAGCAGTTCTTC CSVEGQYNEQFF
. TRBJ2-3 TRBV28 . TGTGCCAGCAGTCTTGGCGGAGATACGCAGTATTTT CASSLGGDTQYF
. TRBJ1-4 TRBV5-1 TRBD1 TGCGCCAGCAGTCAAGGACAGGGGTGGAAGAAACTGTTTTTT CASSQGQGWKKLFF
. TRBJ1-2 TRBV29-1 TRBD1 TGCAGCGTTATGGACAGGGGGCTTGGCTACACCTTC CSVMDRGLGYTF
. TRBJ1-2 TRBV19 . TGTGCCAGTAACCCGGCGGGGTACTATGGCTACACCTTC CASNPAGYYGYTF
. TRBJ1-1 TRBV2 . TGTGCCAGCAGCGTTCTCGGCCCTGAAGCTTTCTTT CASSVLGPEAFF
. TRBJ1-2 TRBV5-4 . TGTGCCAGCAGCTCCGACAGGAATGGCTACACCTTC CASSSDRNGYTF
. TRBJ1-2 TRBV19 . TGTGCCAGTAGTATAGGGACAGCTAACTATGGCTACACCTTC CASSIGTANYGYTF
. TRBJ1-1 TRBV5-1 . TGCGCCAGCAGCTTGGCCGCCGGGATTGTGAACACTGAAGCTTTCTTT CASSLAAGIVNTEAFF
. TRBJ1-2 TRBV6-6 TRBD1 TGTGCCAGCAGTGACCCCAAGGGGGCAGTCTATGGCTACACCTTC CASSDPKGAVYGYTF
. TRBJ2-7 TRBV4-2 . TGTGCCAGCAGCCAAGGGCCTAGCGTCGGCGAGCAGTACTTC CASSQGPSVGEQYF
once TRBJ2-1 TRBV5-8 . TGTGCCAGCAGCTTGGCCCAATTAGGGGAGCAGTTCTTC CASSLAQLGEQFF
. TRBJ2-3 TRBV20-1 . TGCAGTGCCATAACAGATACGCAGTATTTT CSAITDTQYF
. TRBJ2-5 TRBV6-1 . TGTGCCAGCATAATGGGAACAGGGGACTGGGAGACCCAGTACTTC CASIMGTGDWETQYF
. TRBJ1-6 TRBV18 TRBD1 TGTGCCAGCTCAAGCGACAGGGGATCACCCCTCCACTTT CASSSDRGSPLHF